The rows below give T cell receptor beta chains drawn from one sample of a study of neurological immune-mediated disorders. TCRdb reprocessed the 5' RACE reads via MiXCR and lists one record per CDR3 protein. The data show 90,000 to 100,000 distinct CDR3 sequences, roughly 4% seen once. Sequenced sample: PBMCs. The receptors were sampled from a woman under 30 with multiple sclerosis. Each CDR3 is given with its conserved first and last residue. A D gene is named only where the DNA matches it firmly. Rows give clone size only sometimes, using once, few, many, or a class for an expanded clone.

D: NA; size: many; J: TRBJ1-1; V: TRBV20-1; DNA: TGCAGTGCTAAGAGGCAGAACACTGAAGCTTTCTTT; CDR3: CSAKRQNTEAFF
D: NA; size: many; J: TRBJ1-1; V: TRBV4-3; DNA: TGCGCCAGCAGCCAAGTAACGGGGGCGAGGAACACTGAAGCTTTCTTT; CDR3: CASSQVTGARNTEAFF
D: NA; size: many; J: TRBJ1-1; V: TRBV20-1; DNA: TGCAGTGCTGGCAGTCCCTTCGGCACTGAAGCTTTCTTT; CDR3: CSAGSPFGTEAFF
D: NA; size: NA; J: TRBJ2-7; V: TRBV11-2; DNA: TGTGTCAGCAGCGACGGACTGGCGGGGAGCACAGAGCAGTACTTC; CDR3: CVSSDGLAGSTEQYF
D: TRBD2; size: many; J: TRBJ2-7; V: TRBV4-2; DNA: TGTGCCAGCAGCCAAGAGGTTAGCGGGAGTCGCGAGCAGTACTTC; CDR3: CASSQEVSGSREQYF
D: TRBD1; size: many; J: TRBJ2-1; V: TRBV29-1; DNA: TGCAGCGTTGTCCGGATCACAGGGGGTCGGTACAATGAGCAGTTCTTC; CDR3: CSVVRITGGRYNEQFF
D: TRBD1; size: many; J: TRBJ2-7; V: TRBV28; DNA: TGTGCCAGCAGTTTAGGGGGACAGACTTCCTACGAGCAGTACTTC; CDR3: CASSLGGQTSYEQYF
D: TRBD1; size: NA; J: TRBJ1-2; V: TRBV19; DNA: TGTGCCACCCGGAAGACAGGGGGCGCTAACTATGGCTACACCTTC; CDR3: CATRKTGGANYGYTF
D: TRBD1; size: many; J: TRBJ2-1; V: TRBV30; DNA: TGTGCCTGGAGTGTGGGACAGTGGGGCAATGAGCAGTTCTTC; CDR3: CAWSVGQWGNEQFF
D: NA; size: many; J: TRBJ1-6; V: TRBV25-1; DNA: TGTGCCAGCAGTGAATCCCCTGGGCGGAATTCACCCCTCCACTTT; CDR3: CASSESPGRNSPLHF
D: TRBD1; size: many; J: TRBJ2-7; V: TRBV20-1; DNA: TGCAGTGCTCACAGGGGTTTCTCCTACGAGCAGTACTTC; CDR3: CSAHRGFSYEQYF
D: NA; size: many; J: TRBJ1-2; V: TRBV12-3/TRBV12-4; DNA: TGTGCCAGCGGGGAGAATTTTAACTATGGCTACACCTTC; CDR3: CASGENFNYGYTF
D: NA; size: many; J: TRBJ2-1; V: TRBV10-1; DNA: TGCGCCAGCAGTCGGGATTACCAGGGGAATGAGCAGTTCTTC; CDR3: CASSRDYQGNEQFF
D: TRBD2; size: many; J: TRBJ2-7; V: TRBV19; DNA: TGTGCCAGTAGTCCTCGGCTTAGCGGGAGTGAAGAGCAGTACTTC; CDR3: CASSPRLSGSEEQYF
D: TRBD1; size: few; J: TRBJ2-7; V: TRBV3-1; DNA: TGTGCCAGCAGCCGGTTGACAGGGCAGGACTACGAGCAGTACTTC; CDR3: CASSRLTGQDYEQYF
D: TRBD2; size: many; J: TRBJ2-1; V: TRBV7-3; DNA: TGTGCCAGCAGCTTATCGGCTAGCGGCTACAATGAGCAGTTCTTC; CDR3: CASSLSASGYNEQFF
D: NA; size: many; J: TRBJ1-1; V: TRBV6-5; DNA: TGTGCCAGCAGTCCCCGAAATGGGAACACTGAAGCTTTCTTT; CDR3: CASSPRNGNTEAFF
D: TRBD2; size: NA; J: TRBJ2-1; V: TRBV6-4; DNA: TGTGCCAGCAGTCCCCGGGCTAGCGGGAGGAGTGAGCAGTTCTTC; CDR3: CASSPRASGRSEQFF
D: NA; size: many; J: TRBJ1-1; V: TRBV5-6; DNA: TGTGCCAGCAGCTTGGAATGGCGCACTGAAGCTTTCTTT; CDR3: CASSLEWRTEAFF
D: NA; size: many; J: TRBJ2-1; V: TRBV20-1; DNA: TGCAGTGCTCTAAAAAGGGCAGGGCCACCGTCCTCCTACAATGAGCAGTTCTTC; CDR3: CSALKRAGPPSSYNEQFF
D: NA; size: many; J: TRBJ2-2; V: TRBV28; DNA: TGTGCCAGCAGTCTGGACAGCTCGAACACCGGGGAGCTGTTTTTT; CDR3: CASSLDSSNTGELFF
D: NA; size: many; J: TRBJ2-7; V: TRBV3-1; DNA: TGTGCCAGCAGCTCGTCCTACGAGCAGTACTTC; CDR3: CASSSSYEQYF
D: NA; size: many; J: TRBJ2-3; V: TRBV4-2; DNA: TGTGCCAGCAGCCATACGGAGAGCACAGATACGCAGTATTTT; CDR3: CASSHTESTDTQYF
D: NA; size: NA; J: TRBJ2-1; V: TRBV6-6; DNA: TGTGCCAGCAGCCCCCCCCCTGAGCAGTTCTTC; CDR3: CASSPPPEQFF
D: NA; size: many; J: TRBJ2-2; V: TRBV5-1; DNA: TGCGCCAGCAGCTTGGTGGGAGCGGACGGGGAGCTGTTTTTT; CDR3: CASSLVGADGELFF
D: TRBD1; size: many; J: TRBJ1-4; V: TRBV12-3/TRBV12-4; DNA: TGTGCCAGCAGTGACCCCGGGACAGGGGGCGAAAAACTGTTTTTT; CDR3: CASSDPGTGGEKLFF
D: NA; size: many; J: TRBJ1-4; V: TRBV5-5; DNA: TGTGCCAGCAGCTTGGATGGGGCTACAACTAATGAAAAACTGTTTTTT; CDR3: CASSLDGATTNEKLFF
D: NA; size: NA; J: TRBJ2-5; V: TRBV11-2; DNA: TGTGCCAGCAGCTCACGGGAGATTCGGGAGACCCAGTACTTC; CDR3: CASSSREIRETQYF
D: TRBD1; size: many; J: TRBJ2-7; V: TRBV20-1; DNA: TGCAGTGCTAGCCGGGACAGGGGGCATGAGCAGTACTTC; CDR3: CSASRDRGHEQYF
D: NA; size: many; J: TRBJ2-2; V: TRBV9; DNA: TGTGCCAGCAGCCCCTCTAACACCGGGGAGCTGTTTTTT; CDR3: CASSPSNTGELFF
D: NA; size: many; J: TRBJ1-4; V: TRBV7-2; DNA: TGTGCCAGCAGCTCGGGACGGGGAAATGAAAAACTGTTTTTT; CDR3: CASSSGRGNEKLFF
D: NA; size: many; J: TRBJ2-2; V: TRBV11-2; DNA: TGTGCCAGCAGCTTACGGCAGGACACCACCGGGGAGCTGTTTTTT; CDR3: CASSLRQDTTGELFF
D: TRBD1; size: many; J: TRBJ2-3; V: TRBV24-1; DNA: TGTGCCACCAGTGCCCTGCCGGGACAGGGTCGCACAGATACGCAGTATTTT; CDR3: CATSALPGQGRTDTQYF
D: NA; size: many; J: TRBJ2-1; V: TRBV20-1; DNA: TGCAGTGCTAGCCGGGACGGACCTTACAATGAGCAGTTCTTC; CDR3: CSASRDGPYNEQFF
D: NA; size: NA; J: TRBJ1-5; V: TRBV19; DNA: TGTGCCAGTAGCCCTGGTCAGGGTTGGGAGCCCCAGCATTTT; CDR3: CASSPGQGWEPQHF
D: NA; size: many; J: TRBJ2-1; V: TRBV28; DNA: TGTGCCAGCAGTCAACCACAAAATGAGCAGTTCTTC; CDR3: CASSQPQNEQFF
D: NA; size: many; J: TRBJ2-3; V: TRBV12-3/TRBV12-4; DNA: TGTGCCAGCAGTTTAGCGGGAGGAGCCACAGATACGCAGTATTTT; CDR3: CASSLAGGATDTQYF
D: NA; size: many; J: TRBJ1-1; V: TRBV11-2; DNA: TGTGCCAGCAGCTTCGGAGCCGGTGAAGCTTTCTTT; CDR3: CASSFGAGEAFF
D: NA; size: many; J: TRBJ2-3; V: TRBV6-5; DNA: TGTGCCAGCAGACTCACAGATACGCAGTATTTT; CDR3: CASRLTDTQYF
D: NA; size: many; J: TRBJ2-2; V: TRBV3-1; DNA: TGTGCCAGCAGCCACGGACAGACAGAGGGTTCGACCGGGGAGCTGTTTTTT; CDR3: CASSHGQTEGSTGELFF
D: NA; size: many; J: TRBJ2-1; V: TRBV29-1; DNA: TGCAGCGTCATTTATCCTGGGGATGAGCAGTTCTTC; CDR3: CSVIYPGDEQFF
D: NA; size: many; J: TRBJ1-5; V: TRBV20-1; DNA: TGCAGTGCAACCGGGACGGATAGCAATCAGCCCCAGCATTTT; CDR3: CSATGTDSNQPQHF
D: TRBD2; size: many; J: TRBJ2-1; V: TRBV6-2/TRBV6-3; DNA: TGTGCCGTAAGCGGGAGTAGCTACAATGAGCAGTTCTTC; CDR3: CAVSGSSYNEQFF
D: NA; size: many; J: TRBJ1-1; V: TRBV27; DNA: TGTGCCAGCAGGACCGGGACAAATGAAGCTTTCTTT; CDR3: CASRTGTNEAFF
D: NA; size: many; J: TRBJ2-1; V: TRBV6-5; DNA: TGTGCCAGCAGTAACGGGATTAACAATGAGCAGTTCTTC; CDR3: CASSNGINNEQFF
D: NA; size: many; J: TRBJ1-2; V: TRBV20-1; DNA: TGCAGTGCTATTCGTCAGGGCTCGATTCGTGGCTACACCTTC; CDR3: CSAIRQGSIRGYTF
D: NA; size: many; J: TRBJ2-6; V: TRBV7-9; DNA: TGTGCCAGCAGCCCAGGGGGGTTCAGCCACCGAACTGGGGCCAACGTCCTGACTTTC; CDR3: CASSPGGFSHRTGANVLTF
D: TRBD2; size: NA; J: TRBJ2-1; V: TRBV20-1; DNA: TGCAGTGCTAGAGCGCCGGGACTAGCGGGAGCGGAGCAGTTCTTC; CDR3: CSARAPGLAGAEQFF
D: NA; size: many; J: TRBJ2-3; V: TRBV6-5; DNA: TGTGCCAGCAGTTACTCCCGGGACTCAAGGGGGTATTTT; CDR3: CASSYSRDSRGYF
D: NA; size: NA; J: TRBJ1-2; V: TRBV27; DNA: TGTGCCAGCAGACCATCCGGGACGACCTATGGCTACACCTTC; CDR3: CASRPSGTTYGYTF
D: NA; size: many; J: TRBJ2-7; V: TRBV7-7; DNA: TGTGCCAGCAGCTCATCTCCCGCCCCTGGTTGGGAGCAGTACTTC; CDR3: CASSSSPAPGWEQYF